This TCR beta chain stems from a study of CD8 T cells in ankylosing spondylitis. Findings of the study overall: Clones that were linked to disease were CD8+ and were relatively rare in peripheral blood. Significant enrichment of disease-linked clones was reported in matched ankylosing spondylitis synovial fluid. Seemingly characteristic of ankylosing spondylitis blood was a TCR beta motif consisting of about 8 highly homologous variants. A subset of motif variants has previously been described in the synovial fluid and blood of reactive arthritis.

With respect to this clonotype: Its antigen remains unknown.

The CDR3 runs 15 residues. The germline V and J ends were trimmed by 3 bases and 5 bases, with 16 bases remaining between them. It was by quantitative 5'-RACE with molecular barcodes that TCR beta libraries were made. One entry per CDR3 protein results from TCRdb running MiXCR on the 5' RACE reads. The sample has 650,000 to 800,000 distinct CDR3 sequences, around 19% seen once. The receptor was isolated from a male donor with ankylosing spondylitis. The rearrangement links TRBV12-3 or TRBV12-4 to TRBJ2-5; D might be TRBD1 (6 bases). Sequenced: blood, either unsorted or a sorted T cell fraction (not recorded which). In DNA, the CDR3 is TGTGCCAGCAGTTTTGAGGCACAGGGAGAGGAGACCCAGTACTTC. It codes for CASSFEAQGEETQYF.